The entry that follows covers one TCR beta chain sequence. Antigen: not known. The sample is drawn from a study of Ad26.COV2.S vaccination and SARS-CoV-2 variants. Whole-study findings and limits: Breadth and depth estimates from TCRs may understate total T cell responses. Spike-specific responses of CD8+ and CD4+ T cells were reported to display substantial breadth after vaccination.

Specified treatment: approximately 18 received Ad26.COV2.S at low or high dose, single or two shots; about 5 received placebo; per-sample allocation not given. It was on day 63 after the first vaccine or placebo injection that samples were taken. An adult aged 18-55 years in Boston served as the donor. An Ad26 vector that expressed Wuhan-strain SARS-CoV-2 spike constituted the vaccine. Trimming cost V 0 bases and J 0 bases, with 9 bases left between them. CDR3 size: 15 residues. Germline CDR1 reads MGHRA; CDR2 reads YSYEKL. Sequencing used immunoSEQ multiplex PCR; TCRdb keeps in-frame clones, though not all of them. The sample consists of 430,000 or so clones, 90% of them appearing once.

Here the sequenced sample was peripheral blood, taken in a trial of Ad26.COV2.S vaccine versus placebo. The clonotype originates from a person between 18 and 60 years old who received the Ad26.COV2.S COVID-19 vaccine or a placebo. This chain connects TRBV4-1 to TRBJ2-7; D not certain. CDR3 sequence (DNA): TGCGCCAGCAGCCAAGACGCGCAGAGCTCCTACGAGCAGTACTTC. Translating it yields CASSQDAQSSYEQYF.